A single TCR beta chain is shown here with its context. Its antigen is unknown. Nothing much larger sits one base from this clone, and base qualities are not available. TCR CDR3 regions were amplified from genomic DNA by multiplex PCR using the deep immunoSEQ assay. For each cell subset, the extracted genomic DNA was distributed evenly across all wells of several immunoSEQ 96-well plates, and each plate served as one replicate. For sorted subsets, each replicate PCR was loaded with about 0.2 ug genomic DNA, equivalent to 30,000 to 35,000 T cell genomes. Purified libraries were quantified with a Qubit 3.0 fluorometer, sized on a Bioanalyzer 2100, and re-quantified with the KAPA Library Quantification kit. Every immunoSEQ 96-well plate was sequenced on a dedicated single-read 150-cycle Illumina NextSeq 550 flow cell. On the authors' methods: Because the immunoSEQ output held only junctional sequences and lacked quality scores, the filtering could not match the filtering applied to full-length reads. To assign V/J genes and CDR3, sequences were annotated against IMGT germline references using PyIR, a Python wrapper for IgBLAST v1.9. Any read was removed if the V/J assignment was weak (E-value above 1e-6), the CDR3 was missing, or the read contained stop codons, out-of-frame junctions, or ambiguous translated residues. V3J clonotypes were defined as sequences sharing the same inferred V gene, J gene, and CDR3 amino acid sequence. Percentage overlap between repertoires was calculated by dividing the number of shared unique clonotypes by the size of the smaller repertoire. Three approaches were used to assess repertoire richness: RTK rarefaction, the Chao1 estimator, and Recon v2.1 estimates of unobserved clonotypes. OLGA was used to compute generation probabilities for all TCRbeta clonotypes that the gDNA method yielded from a few donors. Drawn from immuneACCESS, this table holds only the in-frame rearrangements with V and J called that TCRdb kept. Clones are partly lost; checked studies trace under half to an unresolved V gene and leave the rest unexplained. The D gene and trimming were derived from the DNA, and the V and J assignments and clone size from that table. The sample yields about 1.5 million clones; approximately 98% were counted once. 0.4% to 0.45% of the sample comes from the top ten.

V is cut back by 4 bases and J by 3 bases, with 1 base in the junction unmatched. As encoded in the germline V gene, CDR1 is SGHDT while CDR2 is YYEEEE. The CDR3 spans 14 residues, from the cysteine through the phenylalanine. CDR3 DNA is the only sequence kept; it has 42 bases, read in frame from the first base. Donors were healthy HIV-negative adults with no recently reported acute infections or vaccinations. Every donor was a Caucasian adult living in Nashville, Tennessee, USA. CD4+ T cells were enriched by magnetic negative selection, after which naive cells were positively selected on CD45RA and the negative fraction was taken as the memory subset. Blood was collected by leukapheresis, and PBMCs were isolated by Ficoll-Histopaque density gradient centrifugation and then cryopreserved in liquid nitrogen vapor phase. Analytical flow cytometry was used to check the purity and quantity of every magnetically sorted T cell population. Genomic DNA was isolated from each sorted fraction and quantified by UV absorbance on a Nanodrop 2000c.

This entry belongs to a study of shared clonotypes between healthy human individuals (TCRdb year 2020). For the wider study: Three men and a couple of women, aged 18 to 49 years, made up the cohort. Different laboratories and diverse techniques were used to prepare libraries and sequence TCR repertoires, to increase sequencing depth and limit assay-specific biases. For each donor, CD4 naive and CD4 memory were each run on three plates, CD8 naive on two plates, and CD8 memory on one plate. Leukapheresis yielded between about 0.85 and 10 billion PBMCs per donor. To estimate repertoire size and how much clonotype sharing occurs between individuals, the study deeply sequenced the blood TCR repertoires of roughly 5 healthy adults. Study-wide findings and limitations: Rarefaction of sorted-subset datasets indicated incomplete sequencing despite the large sequencing depth. Sampling was limited to blood, and TCR repertoires in tissue likely differ from TCR repertoires in blood. Compared with non-shared clonotypes, the clonotypes found in all four sorted-subset donors had higher generation probabilities. Naive subsets generally had larger estimated clonotype richness than memory subsets did. Based on pairwise subsampling, the degree of clonotype sharing among donors was expected to be affected by sequencing depth. When four donors were compared, the shared fraction of clonotypes was approximately 5% for naive CD4, roughly 3.3% for naive CD8, roughly 2.3% for memory CD4, and about 0.36% for memory CD8. Because the study included a small number of donors, the genetic and exposure-history diversity represented was limited.

The material sequenced was naive CD4+ T cells sorted from blood. What the cell subset or site label conveys for this sample: CD45RA+ positively selected. This TCR came from a man in his thirties or forties in good health. Recombination joined TRBV5-6 with TRBJ2-7; the junction holds 13 bases that match TRBD2. The sequence in DNA is TGTGCCAGCAGCGGGACTAGCGGGAACTACGAGCAGTACTTC. Translated, this gives CASSGTSGNYEQYF.